This T cell receptor (beta chain) comes out of a study of CD8+ T cells in alopecia areata (dated by TCRdb to 2017 to 2018). With regard to the full study: Treated patients were enrolled in an open-label pilot trial of oral tofacitinib at 5 to 10 mg twice daily for moderate-to-severe alopecia areata. Tofacitinib was given for 6 to 18 months, followed by 6 months of follow-up off drug to assess delayed response and recurrence. For the treated patients, the SALT score, which quantifies what percentage of scalp surface area is affected, served as the measure of disease severity. High-throughput TCRbeta sequencing was used to examine T cell clonal expansion in alopecia areata in both the C3H/HeJ mouse model and human patients. On the human side, TCRbeta sequencing was run on scalp tissue and on sorted CD4+ and CD8+ peripheral blood T cells from healthy controls and from alopecia areata patients with either patchy or totalis/universalis disease. Tofacitinib-treated patients had biopsies at baseline and at 4 and 24 weeks of treatment, with a later scalp biopsy in several patients. Scalp clonality was compared across normal scalp (n=4), patchy alopecia areata scalp (n=8), and alopecia totalis/universalis scalp (n=8). RNA was extracted with the PAXgene miRNA kit for fixed scalp, the miRNeasy kit for PBMCs, and the RNeasy kit for mouse skin. TCRbeta CDR3 regions were amplified by immunoSEQ multiplex PCR with 35 Vbeta forward and 13 Jbeta reverse primers. The research as a whole found: During tofacitinib treatment, many expanded lesional clones stuck around in both scalp and blood, and this persistence may partly explain why relapse happens after treatment is stopped. Shared TCR sequences between patients were less evident than in mice, which may be partly attributable to HLA diversity in the patient population. Compared with normal scalp, lesional scalp, particularly in alopecia totalis/universalis, had higher clonality and more expanded CD8+ clones, which suggests antigenic drive. Because the treated cohort was small and had only one nonresponder, larger studies are needed to examine links between baseline CD8+ expansion and response. Scalp TCR repertoire analysis is complicated because resident alphabeta T cells in normal human skin are also sequenced, whereas mouse skin is dominated by gammadelta T cells. Scalp clonality and the number of expanded CD8+ clones among the top 100 scalp clones were significantly decreased by tofacitinib.

Library construction relied on the immunoSEQ multiplex PCR assay. For TCR sequencing, RNA was extracted from every sample and reverse transcribed into cDNA to serve as template. SuperScript III was used for first-strand cDNA synthesis, primed with a 2:1 mix of oligo-dT and random hexamers. A synthetic immune receptor repertoire was used to assess amplification bias, and residual bias was removed computationally. As for the original processing: Raw reads were preprocessed to remove errors, and CDR3 was defined according to IMGT conventions as the region from the conserved cysteine to phenylalanine. Clonality was computed by normalizing Shannon entropy by log2 of the number of productive unique TCRs and subtracting the result from 1. Whether each scalp clone was CD4 or CD8 was inferred by checking scalp TCRbeta sequences against the CD4 and CD8 repertoires from sorted blood. TCRdb's version of the immuneACCESS table is confined to in-frame rearrangements and falls short of the full clone set. An unresolved V gene accounts for under half of the shortfall where checked; the remainder is of unknown origin. Clonal size and the V and J genes are those of that table, whereas D and trimming came from the DNA. This sample is represented by 150,000 to 200,000 clones; roughly three fifths of them were singletons. The top ten clones comprise less than 4% of the sample.

CDR1 and CDR2 (SQVTM, ANQGSEA) derive from the germline V gene. V and J lose 7 bases and 3 bases, and a span of 11 bases separates them. From the cysteine through the phenylalanine, the CDR3 covers 12 amino acids. CDR3 DNA is the only sequence kept; it has 36 bases, read in frame from the first base. The time point label here, explained by the study, means: approximately 4 weeks on oral tofacitinib. In light of the paper, this sample's treatment or condition label describes: oral pan-JAK inhibitor, 5-10 mg twice daily. Lesional scalp punch biopsies and peripheral blood were obtained from alopecia areata patients. PBMCs were isolated by density centrifugation and stained for CD3, CD4 and CD8, and CD4+ and CD8+ T cells were sorted on a FACSAria. Note on this clone: This clone's antigen is unknown. The record has no base qualities; no much larger clone is one base away.

This sequence was found in a human donor with alopecia areata. This sequence uses TRBV29-1 and TRBJ2-3, and perhaps TRBD1 as D gene, on 6 matching bases. Sequences were derived from CD4+ T cells sorted from blood, sampled at week 4, from a patient treated with tofacitinib. The nucleotides are TGCAGCGACTCCAGGGGTACAGATACGCAGTATTTT. Translated, this is CSDSRGTDTQYF.